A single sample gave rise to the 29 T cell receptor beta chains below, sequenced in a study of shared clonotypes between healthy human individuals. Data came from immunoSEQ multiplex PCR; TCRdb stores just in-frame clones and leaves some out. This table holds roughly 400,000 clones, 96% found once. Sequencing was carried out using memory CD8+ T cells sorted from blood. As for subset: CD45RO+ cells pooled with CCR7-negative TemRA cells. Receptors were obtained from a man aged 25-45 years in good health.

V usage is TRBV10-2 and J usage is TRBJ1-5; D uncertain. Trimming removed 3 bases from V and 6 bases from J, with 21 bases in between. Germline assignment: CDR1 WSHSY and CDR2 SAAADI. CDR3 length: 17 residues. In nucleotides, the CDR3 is TGCGCCAGCAGTGAAAAACGGACGGCCCCCGGTGGTCAGCCCCAGCATTTT. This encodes CASSEKRTAPGGQPQHF.

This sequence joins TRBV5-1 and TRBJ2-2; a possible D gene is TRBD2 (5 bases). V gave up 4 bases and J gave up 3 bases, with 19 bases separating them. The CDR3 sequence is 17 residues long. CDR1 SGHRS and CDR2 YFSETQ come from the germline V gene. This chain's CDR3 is CASSLEAYGMDTGELFF. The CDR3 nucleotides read TGCGCCAGCAGCCTGGAGGCATACGGGATGGACACCGGGGAGCTGTTTTTT.

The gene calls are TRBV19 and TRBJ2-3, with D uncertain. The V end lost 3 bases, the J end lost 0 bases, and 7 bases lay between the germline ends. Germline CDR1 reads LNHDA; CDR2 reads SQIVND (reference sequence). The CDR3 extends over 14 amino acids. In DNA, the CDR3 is TGTGCCAGTAGTATTTGGGGTAGCACAGATACGCAGTATTTT. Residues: CASSIWGSTDTQYF.

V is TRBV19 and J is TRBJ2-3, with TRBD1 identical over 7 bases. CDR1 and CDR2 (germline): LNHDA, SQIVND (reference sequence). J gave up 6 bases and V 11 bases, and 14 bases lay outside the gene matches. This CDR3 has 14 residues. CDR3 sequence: CAVKDRFQGDTQYF. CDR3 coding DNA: TGTGCCGTAAAGGACAGGTTTCAAGGGGATACGCAGTATTTT.

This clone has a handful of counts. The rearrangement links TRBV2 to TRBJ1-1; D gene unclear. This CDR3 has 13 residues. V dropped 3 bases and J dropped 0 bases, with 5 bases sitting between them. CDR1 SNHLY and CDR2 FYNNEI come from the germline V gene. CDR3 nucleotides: TGTGCCAGCAGTGAGGGTTTGAACACTGAAGCTTTCTTT. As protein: CASSEGLNTEAFF.

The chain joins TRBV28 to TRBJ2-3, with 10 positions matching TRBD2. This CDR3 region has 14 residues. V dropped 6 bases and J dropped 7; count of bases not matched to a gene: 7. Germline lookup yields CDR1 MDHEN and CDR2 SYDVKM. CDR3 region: CASRILAGVYTQYF. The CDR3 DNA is TGTGCCAGCAGGATTCTAGCGGGAGTATATACGCAGTATTTT.

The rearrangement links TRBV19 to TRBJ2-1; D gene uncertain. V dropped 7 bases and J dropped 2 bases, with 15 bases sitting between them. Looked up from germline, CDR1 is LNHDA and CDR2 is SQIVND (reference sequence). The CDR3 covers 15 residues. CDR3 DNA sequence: TGTGCCAGTACTATCTTCCTGGGCGCCTACAATGAGCAGTTCTTC. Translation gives CASTIFLGAYNEQFF.

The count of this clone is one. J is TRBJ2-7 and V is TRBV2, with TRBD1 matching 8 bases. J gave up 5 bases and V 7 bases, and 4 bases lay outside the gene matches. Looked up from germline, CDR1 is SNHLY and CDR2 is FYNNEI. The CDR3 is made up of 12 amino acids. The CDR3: CASIDRGDEQYF. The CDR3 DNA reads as TGTGCCAGCATCGACAGGGGAGACGAGCAGTACTTC.

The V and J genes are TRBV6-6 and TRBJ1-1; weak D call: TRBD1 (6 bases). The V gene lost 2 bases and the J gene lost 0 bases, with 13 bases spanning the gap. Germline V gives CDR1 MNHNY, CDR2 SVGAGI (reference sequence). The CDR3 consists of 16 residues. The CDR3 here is CASSYPRTDMNTEAFF. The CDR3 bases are TGTGCCAGCAGTTACCCCCGGACAGACATGAACACTGAAGCTTTCTTT.

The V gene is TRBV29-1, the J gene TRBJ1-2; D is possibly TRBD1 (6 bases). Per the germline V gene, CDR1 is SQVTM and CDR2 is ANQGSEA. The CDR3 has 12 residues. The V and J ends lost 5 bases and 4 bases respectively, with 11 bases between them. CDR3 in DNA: TGCAGCGTTCAGGGGTCCCTCTATGGCTACACCTTC. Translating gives CSVQGSLYGYTF.

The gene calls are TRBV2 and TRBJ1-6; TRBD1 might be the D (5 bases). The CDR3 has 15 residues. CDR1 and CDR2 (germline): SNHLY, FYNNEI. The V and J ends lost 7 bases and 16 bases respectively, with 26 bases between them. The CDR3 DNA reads TGTGCCAGCAATATAAGGAGGGACGGGGTTCAAAGGCTCCACTTT. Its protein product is CASNIRRDGVQRLHF.

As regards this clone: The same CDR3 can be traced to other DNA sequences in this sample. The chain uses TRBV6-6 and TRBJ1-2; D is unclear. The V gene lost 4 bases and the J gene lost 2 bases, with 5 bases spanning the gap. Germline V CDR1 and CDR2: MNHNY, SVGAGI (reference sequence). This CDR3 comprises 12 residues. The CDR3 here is CASSSENYGYTF. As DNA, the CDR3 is TGTGCCAGCAGTTCGGAGAACTATGGCTACACCTTC.

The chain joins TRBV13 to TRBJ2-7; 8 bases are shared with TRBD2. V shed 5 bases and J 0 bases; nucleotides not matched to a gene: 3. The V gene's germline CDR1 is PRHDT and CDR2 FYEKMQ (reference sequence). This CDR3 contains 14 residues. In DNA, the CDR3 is TGTGCCAGCAGCCCCGGGACTAGCTCCTACGAGCAGTACTTC. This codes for CASSPGTSSYEQYF.

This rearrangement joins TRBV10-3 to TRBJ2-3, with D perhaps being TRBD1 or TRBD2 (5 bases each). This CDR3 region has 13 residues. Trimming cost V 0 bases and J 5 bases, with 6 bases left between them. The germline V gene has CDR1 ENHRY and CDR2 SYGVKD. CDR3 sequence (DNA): TGTGCCATCAGTGAGTCTGGGGGAGATACGCAGTATTTT. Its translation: CAISESGGDTQYF.

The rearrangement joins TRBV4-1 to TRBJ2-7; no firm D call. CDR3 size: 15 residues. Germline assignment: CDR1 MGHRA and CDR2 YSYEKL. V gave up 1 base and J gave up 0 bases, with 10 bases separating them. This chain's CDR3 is CASSQAMSDSYEQYF. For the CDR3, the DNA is TGCGCCAGCAGCCAAGCTATGAGTGACTCCTACGAGCAGTACTTC.

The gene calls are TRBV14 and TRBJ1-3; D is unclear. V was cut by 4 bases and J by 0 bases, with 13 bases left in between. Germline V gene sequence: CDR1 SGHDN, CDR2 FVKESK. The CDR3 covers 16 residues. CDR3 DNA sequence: TGTGCCAGCAGCCCGTCTTTAACCTTCTCTGGAAACACCATATATTTT. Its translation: CASSPSLTFSGNTIYF.

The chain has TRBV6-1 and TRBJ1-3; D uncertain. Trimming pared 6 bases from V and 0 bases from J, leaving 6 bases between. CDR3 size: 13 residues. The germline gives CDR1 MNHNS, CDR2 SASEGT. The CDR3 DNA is TGTGCCAGCAGCTCCGTCTCTGGAAACACCATATATTTT. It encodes CASSSVSGNTIYF.

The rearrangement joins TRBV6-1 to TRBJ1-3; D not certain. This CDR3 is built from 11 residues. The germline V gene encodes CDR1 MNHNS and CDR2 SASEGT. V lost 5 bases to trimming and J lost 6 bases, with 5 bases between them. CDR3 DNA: TGTGCCAGCAGTAACCTAAACACCATATATTTT. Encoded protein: CASSNLNTIYF.

This chain's CDR3 is CASSLAPTGELFF. In DNA form, the CDR3 reads TGTGCCAGCAGCTTAGCGCCAACCGGGGAGCTGTTTTTT. The genes are TRBV7-3 and TRBJ2-2; D gene ambiguous. The V end was cut by 2 bases, the J end by 5 bases, with 6 bases between. This CDR3 has 13 residues. Germline-derived CDR1 and CDR2 are SGHTA and FQGTGA.

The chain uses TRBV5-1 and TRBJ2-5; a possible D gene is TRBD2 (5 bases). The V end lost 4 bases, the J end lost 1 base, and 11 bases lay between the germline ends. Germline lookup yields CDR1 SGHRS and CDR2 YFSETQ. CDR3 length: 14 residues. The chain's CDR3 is CASSLDSSQETQYF. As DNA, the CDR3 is TGCGCCAGCAGCCTGGACTCTTCCCAAGAGACCCAGTACTTC.

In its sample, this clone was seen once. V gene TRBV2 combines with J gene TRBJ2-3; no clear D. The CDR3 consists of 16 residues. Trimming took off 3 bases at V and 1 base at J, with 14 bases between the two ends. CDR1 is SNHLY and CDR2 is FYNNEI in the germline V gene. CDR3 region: CASSEAEFLGTDTQYF. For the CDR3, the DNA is TGTGCCAGCAGTGAGGCGGAATTCCTGGGCACAGATACGCAGTATTTT.

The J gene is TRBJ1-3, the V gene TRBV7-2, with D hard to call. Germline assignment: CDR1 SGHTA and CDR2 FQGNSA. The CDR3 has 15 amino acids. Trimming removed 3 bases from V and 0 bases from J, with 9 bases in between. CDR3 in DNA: TGTGCCAGCAGCTTTGGGTACAGCTCTGGAAACACCATATATTTT. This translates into CASSFGYSSGNTIYF.

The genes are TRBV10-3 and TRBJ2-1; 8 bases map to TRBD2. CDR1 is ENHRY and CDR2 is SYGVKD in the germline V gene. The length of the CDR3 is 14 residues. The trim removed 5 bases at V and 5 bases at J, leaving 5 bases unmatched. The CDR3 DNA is TGTGCCATCAGTAGCGGGAGAGGGAACAATGAGCAGTTCTTC. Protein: CAISSGRGNNEQFF.

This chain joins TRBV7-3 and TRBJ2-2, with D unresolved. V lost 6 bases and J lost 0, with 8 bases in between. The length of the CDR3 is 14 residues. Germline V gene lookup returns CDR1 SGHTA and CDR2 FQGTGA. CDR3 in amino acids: CASREVTNTGELFF. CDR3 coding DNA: TGTGCCAGCAGAGAGGTGACGAACACCGGGGAGCTGTTTTTT.

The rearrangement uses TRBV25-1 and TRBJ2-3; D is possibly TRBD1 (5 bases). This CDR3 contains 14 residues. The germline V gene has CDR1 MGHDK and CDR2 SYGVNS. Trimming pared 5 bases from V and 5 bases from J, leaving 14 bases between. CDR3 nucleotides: TGTGCCAGCAGTCGGGTCCAGGGTGGAGATACGCAGTATTTT. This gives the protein CASSRVQGGDTQYF. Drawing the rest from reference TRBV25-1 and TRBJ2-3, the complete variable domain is EADIYQTPRYLVIGTGKKITLECSQTMGHDKMYWYQQDPGMELHLIHYSYGVNSTEKGDLSSESTVSRIRTEHFPLTLESARPSHTSQYLCASSRVQGGDTQYFGPGTRLTVL.

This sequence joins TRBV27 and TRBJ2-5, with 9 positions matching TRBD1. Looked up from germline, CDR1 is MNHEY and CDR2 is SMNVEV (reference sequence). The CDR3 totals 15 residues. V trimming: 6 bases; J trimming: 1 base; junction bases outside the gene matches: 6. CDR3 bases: TGTGCCAGCAGGAGGGACAGGGTTCTCCAAGAGACCCAGTACTTC. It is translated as CASRRDRVLQETQYF.

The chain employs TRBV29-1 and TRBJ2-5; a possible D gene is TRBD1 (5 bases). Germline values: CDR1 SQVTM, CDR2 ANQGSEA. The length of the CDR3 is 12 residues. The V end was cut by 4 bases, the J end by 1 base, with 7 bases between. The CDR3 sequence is CSVGQLQETQYF. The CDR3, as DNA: TGCAGCGTTGGACAGCTCCAAGAGACCCAGTACTTC.

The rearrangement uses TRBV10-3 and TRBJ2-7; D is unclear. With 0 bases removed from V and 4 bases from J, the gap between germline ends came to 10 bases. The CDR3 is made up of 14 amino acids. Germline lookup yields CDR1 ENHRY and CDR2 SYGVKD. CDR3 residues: CAISESLVRYEQYF. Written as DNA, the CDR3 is TGTGCCATCAGTGAGTCGTTAGTCCGATACGAGCAGTACTTC.

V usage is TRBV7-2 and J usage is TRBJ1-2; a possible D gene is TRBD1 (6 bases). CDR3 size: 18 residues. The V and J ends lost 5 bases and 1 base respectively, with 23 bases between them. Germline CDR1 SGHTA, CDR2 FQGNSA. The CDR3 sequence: CASSPVGGRTTFNYGYTF. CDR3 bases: TGTGCCAGCAGCCCCGTGGGGGGCAGAACCACTTTTAACTATGGCTACACCTTC.